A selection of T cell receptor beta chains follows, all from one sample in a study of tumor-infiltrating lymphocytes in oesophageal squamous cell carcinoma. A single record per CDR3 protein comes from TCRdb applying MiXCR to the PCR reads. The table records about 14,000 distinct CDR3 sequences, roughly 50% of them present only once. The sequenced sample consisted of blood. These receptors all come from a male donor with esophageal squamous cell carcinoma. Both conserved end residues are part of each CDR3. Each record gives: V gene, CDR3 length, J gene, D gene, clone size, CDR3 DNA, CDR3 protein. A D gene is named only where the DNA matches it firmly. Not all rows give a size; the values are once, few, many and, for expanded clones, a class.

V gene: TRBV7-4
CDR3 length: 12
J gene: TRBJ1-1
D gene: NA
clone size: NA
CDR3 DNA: TGTGCCAGCAGCGGGCGGGGGGTCGAAGCTTTCTTT
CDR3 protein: CASSGRGVEAFF

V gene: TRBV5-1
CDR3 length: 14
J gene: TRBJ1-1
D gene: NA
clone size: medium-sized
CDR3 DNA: TGCGCCAGCAGCCGCCCGGGGTCAAACACTGAAGCTTTCTTT
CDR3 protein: CASSRPGSNTEAFF

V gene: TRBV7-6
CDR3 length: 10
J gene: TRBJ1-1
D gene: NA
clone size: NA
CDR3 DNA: TGTGCCAGCTACGACACTGAAGCTTTCTTT
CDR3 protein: CASYDTEAFF

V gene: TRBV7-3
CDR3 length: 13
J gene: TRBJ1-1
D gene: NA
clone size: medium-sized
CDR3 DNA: TGTGCCAGCCGGATCGACAGAAACACTGAAGCTTTCTTT
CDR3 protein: CASRIDRNTEAFF

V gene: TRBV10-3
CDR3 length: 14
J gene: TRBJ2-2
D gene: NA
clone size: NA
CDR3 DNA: TGTGCCATCAGGCGGGAACCTAACACCGGGGAGCTGTTTTTT
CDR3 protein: CAIRREPNTGELFF

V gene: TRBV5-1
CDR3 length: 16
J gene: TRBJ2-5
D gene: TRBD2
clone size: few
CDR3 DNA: TGCGCCAGCAGCTTGTCCGGGACTAGGGGACAAGAGACCCAGTACTTC
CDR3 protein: CASSLSGTRGQETQYF

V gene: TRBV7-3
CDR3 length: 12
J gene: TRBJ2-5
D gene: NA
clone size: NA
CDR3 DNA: TGTGCCAGCAGCTCCATCGGGGAGACCCAGTACTTC
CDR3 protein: CASSSIGETQYF

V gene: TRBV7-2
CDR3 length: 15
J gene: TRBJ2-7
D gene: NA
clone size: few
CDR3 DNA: TGTGCCAGCAGCTCTACGGACAGGAGGGGTTCCGAGCAGTACTTC
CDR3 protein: CASSSTDRRGSEQYF

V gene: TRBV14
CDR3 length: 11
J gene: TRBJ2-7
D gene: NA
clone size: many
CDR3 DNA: TGTGCCAGCAGCCTAGGTTACGAGCAGTACTTC
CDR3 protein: CASSLGYEQYF

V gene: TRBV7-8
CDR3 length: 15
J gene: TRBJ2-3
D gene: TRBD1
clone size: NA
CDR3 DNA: TGTGCCAGCAGAGACAGGGGAGTAGGGAGGGATACGCAGTATTTT
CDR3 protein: CASRDRGVGRDTQYF

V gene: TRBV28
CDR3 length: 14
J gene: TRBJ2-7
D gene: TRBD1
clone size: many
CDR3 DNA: TGTGCCAGCAGTACGACAGGGGGAGCCTACGAGCAGTACTTC
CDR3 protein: CASSTTGGAYEQYF